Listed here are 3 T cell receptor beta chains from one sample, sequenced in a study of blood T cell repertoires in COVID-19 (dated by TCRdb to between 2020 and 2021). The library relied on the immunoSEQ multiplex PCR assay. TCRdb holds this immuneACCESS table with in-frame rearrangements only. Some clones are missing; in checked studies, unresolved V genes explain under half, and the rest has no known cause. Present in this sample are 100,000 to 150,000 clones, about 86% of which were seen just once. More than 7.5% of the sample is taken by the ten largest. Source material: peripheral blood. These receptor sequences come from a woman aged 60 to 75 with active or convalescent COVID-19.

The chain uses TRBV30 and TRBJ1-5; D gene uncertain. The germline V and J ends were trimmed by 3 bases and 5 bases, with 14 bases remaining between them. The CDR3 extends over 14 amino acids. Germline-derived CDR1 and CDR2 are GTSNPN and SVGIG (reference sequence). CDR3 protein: CAWSPGKGYQPQHF. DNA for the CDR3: TGTGCCTGGAGCCCGGGAAAAGGCTATCAGCCCCAGCATTTT.

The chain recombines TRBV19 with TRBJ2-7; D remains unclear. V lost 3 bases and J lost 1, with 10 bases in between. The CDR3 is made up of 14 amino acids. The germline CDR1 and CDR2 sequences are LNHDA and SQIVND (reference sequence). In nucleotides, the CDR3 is TGTGCCAGTAGTATTTCCCAAGCTTCCTACGAGCAGTACTTC. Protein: CASSISQASYEQYF. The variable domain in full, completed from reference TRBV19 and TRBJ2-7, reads DGGITQSPKYLFRKEGQNVTLSCEQNLNHDAMYWYRQDPGQGLRLIYYSQIVNDFQKGDIAEGYSVSREKKESFPLTVTSAQKNPTAFYLCASSISQASYEQYFGPGTRLTVT.

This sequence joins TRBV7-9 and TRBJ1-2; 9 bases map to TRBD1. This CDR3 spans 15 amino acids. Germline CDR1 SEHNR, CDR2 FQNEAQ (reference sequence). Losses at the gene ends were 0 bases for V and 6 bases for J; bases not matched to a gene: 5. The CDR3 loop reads CASSLAGTGIDGYTF. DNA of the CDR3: TGTGCCAGCAGCTTAGCAGGGACAGGGATTGATGGCTACACCTTC.